Listed below are T cell receptor beta chains from one sample, sequenced in a study of post-analysis software for immune sequencing data. Via MiXCR, TCRdb re-called the PCR reads, giving one row per CDR3 protein. Among roughly 800,000 distinct CDR3 sequences listed, 25% to 30% were seen once. The specimen sequenced was blood. The origin of the receptors is a girl under 18 with multiple sclerosis. The CDR3 runs from the conserved cysteine through the conserved F or W. The D gene is left open where the match is weak. Not every row has a clone size; where given, it reads once, few, many or a size class.

J gene: TRBJ1-2; clone size: -; V gene: TRBV27; D gene: TRBD1; CDR3 DNA: TGTGCCAGCAGTTCGAGACCCCGGGACAGGGGTTCTAACTATGGCCACACCTTC; CDR3 protein: CASSSRPRDRGSNYGHTF
J gene: TRBJ2-4; clone size: -; V gene: TRBV3-1; D gene: TRBD2; CDR3 DNA: TGTGCCAGCAGCCCTCGGACTAGCGGGGGGGTGGGGGTAGCCAAAAACATTCAGTACTTC; CDR3 protein: CASSPRTSGGVGVAKNIQYF
J gene: TRBJ2-1; clone size: few; V gene: TRBV7-8; D gene: TRBD2; CDR3 DNA: TGTGCCAGCAGCTTTCCTCGAGCGGGGTCGAACAATGAGCAGTTCTTC; CDR3 protein: CASSFPRAGSNNEQFF
J gene: TRBJ2-5; clone size: few; V gene: TRBV11-3; D gene: TRBD2; CDR3 DNA: TGTGCCAGCAGCATCGGACTAGCGGGAGCGCTTGAGACCCAGTACTTC; CDR3 protein: CASSIGLAGALETQYF
J gene: TRBJ2-7; clone size: -; V gene: TRBV6-5; D gene: -; CDR3 DNA: TGTGCCAGCAGTTACGGTGCCAGTTTGCTCTACGAGTGGTACTTC; CDR3 protein: CASSYGASLLYEWYF
J gene: TRBJ2-5; clone size: -; V gene: TRBV6-1; D gene: TRBD1; CDR3 DNA: TGTGCCAGCAGTGATATAATGACAGGGGTGGAGACCCAGTACTTC; CDR3 protein: CASSDIMTGVETQYF
J gene: TRBJ2-5; clone size: few; V gene: TRBV7-9; D gene: TRBD2; CDR3 DNA: TGTGCCAGCAGCTTCACTAGCGGGAGGGCGCGGGAGACCCAGTACTTC; CDR3 protein: CASSFTSGRARETQYF
J gene: TRBJ1-6; clone size: -; V gene: TRBV12-3/TRBV12-4; D gene: -; CDR3 DNA: TGTGCCAGCAGTCCTACGGGGGTCAATTCACCCCTCCACTTT; CDR3 protein: CASSPTGVNSPLHF
J gene: TRBJ2-1; clone size: few; V gene: TRBV24-1; D gene: TRBD2; CDR3 DNA: TGTGCCACCAGTGATTTTTATAGCGGGGGGGCCCCCAATGAGCAGTTCTTC; CDR3 protein: CATSDFYSGGAPNEQFF
J gene: TRBJ1-1; clone size: -; V gene: TRBV5-1; D gene: -; CDR3 DNA: TGCGCCAGCAGCTTGGTGCAGGATCACACTGAAGCTTTCTTT; CDR3 protein: CASSLVQDHTEAFF
J gene: TRBJ2-5; clone size: -; V gene: TRBV29-1; D gene: -; CDR3 DNA: TGCAGCGTCCCGGGGACCCGGGCGAGGGAGACCCAGTACTTC; CDR3 protein: CSVPGTRARETQYF
J gene: TRBJ2-3; clone size: -; V gene: TRBV19; D gene: -; CDR3 DNA: TGTGCCAGTACCGACCGCTGGTCAGGAGCAGATACGCAGTATTTT; CDR3 protein: CASTDRWSGADTQYF
J gene: TRBJ2-1; clone size: few; V gene: TRBV7-6; D gene: TRBD2; CDR3 DNA: TGTGCCAGCAGCTTATTACCGGGACTAGCGGGAGGAAGCTCCTACAATGAGCAGTTCTTC; CDR3 protein: CASSLLPGLAGGSSYNEQFF
J gene: TRBJ1-2; clone size: -; V gene: TRBV20-1; D gene: TRBD1; CDR3 DNA: TGCAGTGCTAGACAGGGACAGGGGGCATCCTATGGCTACACCTTC; CDR3 protein: CSARQGQGASYGYTF
J gene: TRBJ2-1; clone size: -; V gene: TRBV6-2/TRBV6-3; D gene: TRBD2; CDR3 DNA: TGTGCCAGCAGTTCTCCCTTGAGTAGCGGGAAGAATGAGCAGTTCTTC; CDR3 protein: CASSSPLSSGKNEQFF
J gene: TRBJ1-1; clone size: -; V gene: TRBV6-5; D gene: TRBD1; CDR3 DNA: TGTGCCAGCAGGAGCGACAGGGAACGGAACACTGAAGCTTTCTTT; CDR3 protein: CASRSDRERNTEAFF
J gene: TRBJ2-1; clone size: -; V gene: TRBV10-3; D gene: TRBD2; CDR3 DNA: TGTGCCATCAGTGAGGCAATGGGGGGACTAGCCTACAATGAGCAGTTCTTC; CDR3 protein: CAISEAMGGLAYNEQFF
J gene: TRBJ2-7; clone size: once; V gene: TRBV29-1; D gene: -; CDR3 DNA: TGCAGCGTTCTCTTCGGGCGGGGACAGCCCTACGAGCAGTACTTC; CDR3 protein: CSVLFGRGQPYEQYF
J gene: TRBJ2-3; clone size: -; V gene: TRBV20-1; D gene: -; CDR3 DNA: TGCAGTGCTAGTGGGACTGGACACTCAGATACGCAGTATTTT; CDR3 protein: CSASGTGHSDTQYF
J gene: TRBJ2-1; clone size: few; V gene: TRBV20-1; D gene: TRBD2; CDR3 DNA: TGCAGTGCTATTAGCGGGAGGGCCCTCGGTGAGCAGTTCTTC; CDR3 protein: CSAISGRALGEQFF
J gene: TRBJ2-1; clone size: -; V gene: TRBV20-1; D gene: TRBD2; CDR3 DNA: TGCAGTGCTCCCCTAGCGGGGGACTACAATCAGCAGTTCTTC; CDR3 protein: CSAPLAGDYNQQFF
J gene: TRBJ2-3; clone size: few; V gene: TRBV24-1; D gene: -; CDR3 DNA: TGTGCCACCAGTGATTTCTCTGGCCTGTCGGATACGCAGTATTTT; CDR3 protein: CATSDFSGLSDTQYF
J gene: TRBJ2-7; clone size: few; V gene: TRBV7-9; D gene: -; CDR3 DNA: TGTGCCAGCAGCTTAGGGCCCTACAATGAGCAGTACTTC; CDR3 protein: CASSLGPYNEQYF
J gene: TRBJ2-1; clone size: few; V gene: TRBV11-2; D gene: -; CDR3 DNA: TGTGCCAGCCACACACTTAAACAGACCTCCTACAATGAGCAGTTCTTC; CDR3 protein: CASHTLKQTSYNEQFF
J gene: TRBJ2-7; clone size: -; V gene: TRBV18; D gene: -; CDR3 DNA: TGTGCCAGCTCACCGCGACTAGAGGCCTACGAGCAGTACTTC; CDR3 protein: CASSPRLEAYEQYF
J gene: TRBJ2-1; clone size: -; V gene: TRBV24-1; D gene: TRBD1; CDR3 DNA: TGTGCCACCAGTGGTTACACCGGGACAGGGTATGGCAATGAGCAGTTCTTC; CDR3 protein: CATSGYTGTGYGNEQFF
J gene: TRBJ2-3; clone size: -; V gene: TRBV4-2; D gene: -; CDR3 DNA: TGTGCCAGCAGCCAAGGGGCCAGGGATGCGGATACGCAGTATTTT; CDR3 protein: CASSQGARDADTQYF
J gene: TRBJ2-7; clone size: few; V gene: TRBV4-3; D gene: -; CDR3 DNA: TGCGCCAGCAGCCAAGGACAAAACTACGAGCAGTACTTC; CDR3 protein: CASSQGQNYEQYF
J gene: TRBJ2-3; clone size: -; V gene: TRBV19; D gene: -; CDR3 DNA: TGTGCCAGTAGTTCCGAGGGACCAGATACGCAGTATTTT; CDR3 protein: CASSSEGPDTQYF
J gene: TRBJ2-1; clone size: few; V gene: TRBV4-3; D gene: TRBD2; CDR3 DNA: TGCGCCAGCAGCCAAGAGACGACTAGCGGGAGGGCCGGAGATGAGCAGTTCTTC; CDR3 protein: CASSQETTSGRAGDEQFF
J gene: TRBJ2-4; clone size: few; V gene: TRBV3-1; D gene: -; CDR3 DNA: TGTGCCAGCAGCCAGATCCACATTCAGTACTTC; CDR3 protein: CASSQIHIQYF
J gene: TRBJ1-4; clone size: -; V gene: TRBV7-2; D gene: -; CDR3 DNA: TGTGCCAGCAGCTTACCGGGGACGGCATATGAAAAACTGTTTTTT; CDR3 protein: CASSLPGTAYEKLFF
J gene: TRBJ1-1; clone size: -; V gene: TRBV18; D gene: -; CDR3 DNA: TGTGCCAGCTCACCGGACATGATCACTGAAGCTTTCTTT; CDR3 protein: CASSPDMITEAFF
J gene: TRBJ2-1; clone size: -; V gene: TRBV6-1; D gene: TRBD1; CDR3 DNA: TGTGCCAGCGATGATTCCGGGACAGTATCCGATGAGCAGTTCTTC; CDR3 protein: CASDDSGTVSDEQFF
J gene: TRBJ2-7; clone size: -; V gene: TRBV20-1; D gene: -; CDR3 DNA: TGCAGTGCTAGCACCCGGACCTACGAGCAGTACTTC; CDR3 protein: CSASTRTYEQYF
J gene: TRBJ2-3; clone size: -; V gene: TRBV9; D gene: TRBD1; CDR3 DNA: TGTGCCAGCAGCGTAGCGGGACAGGGGATGCATACGCAGTATTTT; CDR3 protein: CASSVAGQGMHTQYF
J gene: TRBJ2-5; clone size: few; V gene: TRBV20-1; D gene: -; CDR3 DNA: TGCAGTGCTCCCCGCGGAGAGGGTGAGGCCCAGTACTTC; CDR3 protein: CSAPRGEGEAQYF
J gene: TRBJ2-5; clone size: many; V gene: TRBV7-2; D gene: -; CDR3 DNA: TGTGCCAGCAGCTTAGAGGCAGCTGGGATCACCCAGTACTTC; CDR3 protein: CASSLEAAGITQYF
J gene: TRBJ2-7; clone size: once; V gene: TRBV2; D gene: TRBD1; CDR3 DNA: TGTGCCAGCAGTGACGTACAGGGGGTGAAGTACGAGCAGTACTTC; CDR3 protein: CASSDVQGVKYEQYF
J gene: TRBJ1-5; clone size: -; V gene: TRBV6-1; D gene: TRBD1; CDR3 DNA: TGTGCCAGCAGGGGACAGGGATTCAATCGTCAGCCCCAGCATTTT; CDR3 protein: CASRGQGFNRQPQHF
J gene: TRBJ2-5; clone size: -; V gene: TRBV7-9; D gene: -; CDR3 DNA: TGTGCCAGCAGCGACTACCCAGAAGAGACCCAGTACTTC; CDR3 protein: CASSDYPEETQYF
J gene: TRBJ2-1; clone size: -; V gene: TRBV20-1; D gene: TRBD2; CDR3 DNA: TGCAGTGCAGATGGGTCTAGCGGGAGCTCCTACAATGAGCAGTTCTTC; CDR3 protein: CSADGSSGSSYNEQFF
J gene: TRBJ2-1; clone size: few; V gene: TRBV27; D gene: TRBD1; CDR3 DNA: TGTGCCAGCAGTTCCCCCGACAGGGGACTGTACAATGAGCAGTTCTTC; CDR3 protein: CASSSPDRGLYNEQFF
J gene: TRBJ2-5; clone size: few; V gene: TRBV6-1; D gene: -; CDR3 DNA: TGTGCCAGCAGTGAAGGCCCAGGGGTGTTGGAGACCCAGTACTTC; CDR3 protein: CASSEGPGVLETQYF
J gene: TRBJ1-6; clone size: few; V gene: TRBV7-2; D gene: TRBD1; CDR3 DNA: TGTGCCAGCAGCCCCTGGGACAGCGATAATTCACCCCTCCACTTT; CDR3 protein: CASSPWDSDNSPLHF
J gene: TRBJ2-7; clone size: -; V gene: TRBV20-1; D gene: -; CDR3 DNA: TGCAGTGCTGTATTGCCCGGGTCTACCTACGAGCAGTACTTC; CDR3 protein: CSAVLPGSTYEQYF
J gene: TRBJ2-1; clone size: -; V gene: TRBV7-2; D gene: TRBD2; CDR3 DNA: TGTGCCAGCAGATCTAAACGGGGGGACTCCTACAATGAGCAGTTCTTC; CDR3 protein: CASRSKRGDSYNEQFF
J gene: TRBJ2-7; clone size: many; V gene: TRBV20-1; D gene: -; CDR3 DNA: TGCAGTGCTCTATGGGCCCTATCTTCCTCCGAGCAGTACTTC; CDR3 protein: CSALWALSSSEQYF
J gene: TRBJ1-1; clone size: many; V gene: TRBV5-1; D gene: -; CDR3 DNA: TGCGCCAGCAGCTCAGGTGTGGGAGGCACTGAAGCTTTCTTT; CDR3 protein: CASSSGVGGTEAFF
J gene: TRBJ2-7; clone size: -; V gene: TRBV5-1; D gene: -; CDR3 DNA: TGCGCCAGCAGCCTCGGGGTGCTTCGGGGCGAGCAGTACTTC; CDR3 protein: CASSLGVLRGEQYF